Each of the 18 T cell receptor beta chains below was sequenced from the same sample in a study of cytomegalovirus exposure and HLA in healthy donors. Researchers ran the PCR with 60 Vbeta and 13 Jbeta primers. The method was immunoSEQ multiplex PCR; TCRdb's version includes in-frame clones alone and lacks a portion of them. The data contain 100,000 or so clones, just under 75% of them seen just once; the ten biggest clones take up about 2%. Sequences were obtained from PBMCs. These receptors were taken from a human donor in good health.

This clone was found a few times. The V and J genes are TRBV4-1 and TRBJ1-1; no firm D call. The CDR3 is 14 residues long. Germline V lookup: CDR1 MGHRA, CDR2 YSYEKL. The V gene lost 8 bases and the J gene lost 0 bases, with 13 bases spanning the gap. The CDR3 region has the DNA TGCGCCAGCGCCCCCCCGGGGATGAACACTGAAGCTTTCTTT. Translation gives CASAPPGMNTEAFF.

J is TRBJ2-3 and V is TRBV2; 10 bases map to TRBD1. V lost 9 bases, J lost 1 base, and 1 base stayed unmatched. The CDR3 runs to 13 residues. Germline V gene lookup returns CDR1 SNHLY and CDR2 FYNNEI. The chain's CDR3 is CARGTGGTDTQYF. The CDR3 DNA is TGTGCCAGAGGGACAGGGGGCACAGATACGCAGTATTTT.

This clone was observed once. The chain has TRBV9 and TRBJ2-3; 7 nucleotides agree with TRBD2. Germline CDR1 reads SGDLS; CDR2 reads YYNGEE. The CDR3 has 16 amino acids. V lost 3 bases, J lost 2 bases, and 9 bases stayed unmatched. In nucleotides, the CDR3 is TGTGCCAGCAGCGAGGGAGGGGCCATACTCACAGATACGCAGTATTTT. It translates to CASSEGGAILTDTQYF.

The chain recombines TRBV7-9 with TRBJ1-2; 10 positions agree with TRBD1. V trimming: 2 bases; J trimming: 8 bases; junction bases outside the gene matches: 8. Germline CDR1 SEHNR, CDR2 FQNEAQ (reference sequence). This CDR3 has 15 residues. Here the CDR3 reads CASSLPGQGSNGYTF. The CDR3 nucleotides read TGTGCCAGCAGCTTACCGGGACAGGGGTCTAACGGCTACACCTTC.

The V gene is TRBV7-8, the J gene TRBJ2-1; TRBD2 agrees at 10 bases. CDR1 and CDR2 from the germline V gene are SGHVS and FQNEAQ. The CDR3 runs to 17 residues. V dropped 4 bases and J dropped 5; count of bases not matched to a gene: 11. The CDR3 DNA is TGTGCCAGCAGCTGGGGGCCTAGCGGGAGCAACAACAATGAGCAGTTCTTC. Protein sequence: CASSWGPSGSNNNEQFF.

CDR3 loop: CASRRGQGATEAFF. Here the CDR3 DNA reads TGTGCCAGCAGGAGGGGACAGGGGGCCACTGAAGCTTTCTTT. The J gene is TRBJ1-1, the V gene TRBV2; 12 bases fit TRBD1. Germline CDR1 reads SNHLY; CDR2 reads FYNNEI. V dropped 6 bases and J dropped 4; count of bases not matched to a gene: 3. The CDR3 is 14 residues long.

This chain uses TRBV27 with TRBJ1-2; D gene ambiguous. Germline loops: CDR1 MNHEY, CDR2 SMNVEV (reference sequence). The CDR3 is made up of 13 amino acids. Trimming left V 7 bases short and J 6 bases short, with 15 bases between. The CDR3 DNA reads as TGTGCCAGCAAGCGGGCAGAGATCAATGGCTACACCTTC. This encodes CASKRAEINGYTF.

The chain is built from TRBV6-1 and TRBJ2-7, with 8 positions matching TRBD1. Per the germline V gene, CDR1 is MNHNS and CDR2 is SASEGT. Trimming removed 7 bases from V and 2 bases from J; junction bases left unmatched: 10. The CDR3 runs to 15 residues. The CDR3 reads CASTPSGTGTYEQYF. In nucleotides, the CDR3 is TGTGCCAGCACCCCATCGGGGACAGGAACCTACGAGCAGTACTTC.

The chain joins TRBV5-1 to TRBJ2-7; weak D call: TRBD1 (5 bases). V lost 2 bases and J 3 bases, leaving 9 bases between the germline ends. Germline assignment: CDR1 SGHRS and CDR2 YFSETQ. The CDR3 is 13 residues long. CDR3 sequence (DNA): TGCGCCAGCAGCTTTCAGGGAAACTACGAGCAGTACTTC. This translates into CASSFQGNYEQYF.

This clone was observed a single time. The rearrangement links TRBV4-1 to TRBJ2-1; maybe TRBD1 (6 bases). V lost 4 bases and J lost 0, with 13 bases in between. Germline assignment: CDR1 MGHRA and CDR2 YSYEKL. The CDR3 totals 16 residues. The chain's CDR3 is CASSLGQKSSYNEQFF. CDR3 sequence (DNA): TGCGCCAGCAGCCTTGGACAGAAAAGCTCCTACAATGAGCAGTTCTTC.

This clone was seen once. The chain carries TRBV7-9 and TRBJ1-2; 7 bases agree with TRBD1. V gave up 5 bases and J gave up 2 bases; unmatched junction bases: 14. This CDR3 comprises 17 residues. Per the germline V gene, CDR1 is SEHNR and CDR2 is FQNEAQ (reference sequence). In nucleotides, the CDR3 is TGTGCCAGCAGCACCACACGCTACAGGGGCGGAAACTATGGCTACACCTTC. This gives the protein CASSTTRYRGGNYGYTF.

V gene TRBV5-1 combines with J gene TRBJ2-1; the match to TRBD2 covers 11 bases. Germline values: CDR1 SGHRS, CDR2 YFSETQ. This CDR3 comprises 15 residues. V gave up 2 bases and J gave up 7 bases; unmatched junction bases: 5. The CDR3 coding sequence is TGCGCCAGCAGCTTCACTAGCGGGAGTCGGAATGAGCAGTTCTTC. Its translation is CASSFTSGSRNEQFF.

This clone was observed a few times. The chain uses TRBV5-4 and TRBJ2-7; 11 nucleotides agree with TRBD1. The CDR3 runs 16 residues. Trimming at V came to 4 bases and at J to 2 bases, leaving 8 bases not matched to a gene. Germline V gene lookup returns CDR1 SGHNT and CDR2 YYREEE (reference sequence). This CDR3 is CASSTSWTGGPYEQYF. CDR3 DNA sequence: TGTGCCAGCAGCACCTCTTGGACAGGGGGCCCCTACGAGCAGTACTTC.

This chain connects TRBV6-1 to TRBJ2-5; D is unresolved. V shed 6 bases and J shed 2 bases, with 10 bases lying between them. The CDR3 loop spans 13 amino acids. Germline V gene data show CDR1 as MNHNS and CDR2 as SASEGT. CDR3 sequence: CASSPNFQETQYF. The CDR3 DNA follows: TGTGCCAGCAGCCCTAACTTTCAAGAGACCCAGTACTTC.

In its sample, this clone was seen once. V and J are TRBV10-1 and TRBJ1-5, with no clear D. V lost 0 bases and J lost 3, with 9 bases in between. This CDR3 has 15 residues. Per the germline V gene, CDR1 is WNHNN and CDR2 is SYGVQD (reference sequence). The CDR3, as DNA: TGCGCCAGCAGTGAGTCACGGGAGCTCAATCAGCCCCAGCATTTT. Amino acids: CASSESRELNQPQHF.

This clone has a single count. The genes are TRBV11-2 and TRBJ1-1; no clear D gene. The CDR3 contains 14 residues. Germline assignment: CDR1 SGHAT and CDR2 FQNNGV. V was clipped by 2 bases and J by 11 bases, with 18 bases between them. CDR3 loop: CASSLILGSSQAFF. Written as DNA, the CDR3 is TGTGCCAGCAGCTTAATACTCGGCAGTTCACAGGCTTTCTTT.

V gene TRBV29-1 combines with J gene TRBJ2-3, with 8 bases identical to TRBD2. Germline-derived CDR1 and CDR2 are SQVTM and ANQGSEA. The CDR3 totals 14 residues. Trimming took 7 bases from V and 3 from J; bases not matched to a gene: 9. In nucleotides, the CDR3 is TGCAGCGCCGACGGGGGGGGGAGTACAGATACGCAGTATTTT. Translation: CSADGGGSTDTQYF.

V is TRBV7-6 and J is TRBJ1-1, with no clear D. Germline lookup yields CDR1 SGHVS and CDR2 FNYEAQ. V was pared by 1 base and J by 9 bases, with 12 bases between. This CDR3 comprises 13 residues. The CDR3 DNA sequence: TGTGCCAGCAGCTTAGGTGGTTCTAGCCAAGCTTTCTTT. Protein product: CASSLGGSSQAFF. The complete variable domain, with remaining parts taken from reference TRBV7-6 and TRBJ1-1, reads GAGVSQSPRYKVTKRGQDVALRCDPISGHVSLYWYRQALGQGPEFLTYFNYEAQQDKSGLPNDRFSAERPEGSISTLTIQRTEQRDSAMYRCASSLGGSSQAFFGQGTRLTVV.